A selection of T cell receptor beta chains follows, all from one sample in a study of early T cells in non-severe SARS-CoV-2 infection. One entry per CDR3 protein results from TCRdb running MiXCR on the 5' RACE reads. The sample carries more than 85,000 distinct CDR3 sequences, less than 15% recorded once. The sequenced sample consisted of whole blood. These receptors all come from an adult who was a healthcare worker with PCR-confirmed SARS-CoV-2 infection or an uninfected control (not recorded which). Each CDR3 is given with its conserved first and last residue. Fields, in order: J gene, V gene, D gene, clone size, CDR3 DNA, CDR3 protein. D genes are given only for firm matches. The size entry is marked missing in some rows and otherwise reads once, few, many or a size class.

j_call: TRBJ2-3
v_call: TRBV20-1
d_call: NA
clone_size: NA
cdr3_nt: TGCAGTGCTAGAGAGGGACTTCCACATTCTAGCACAGATACGCAGTATTTT
cdr3_aa: CSAREGLPHSSTDTQYF

j_call: TRBJ1-2
v_call: TRBV11-2
d_call: NA
clone_size: many
cdr3_nt: TGTGCCAGCAGCTTAGATCAGATGACAGCTAATGGCTACACCTTC
cdr3_aa: CASSLDQMTANGYTF

j_call: TRBJ2-7
v_call: TRBV21-1
d_call: NA
clone_size: few
cdr3_nt: TGTGCCAGCAGCCCTCGTTTCCGGTTTAGCGGGGCCTACGAGCAGTACTTC
cdr3_aa: CASSPRFRFSGAYEQYF

j_call: TRBJ2-1
v_call: TRBV29-1
d_call: NA
clone_size: medium-sized
cdr3_nt: TGCAGCGCCTGGGGGGCCGCCAATGAGCAGTTCTTC
cdr3_aa: CSAWGAANEQFF

j_call: TRBJ2-7
v_call: TRBV3-1
d_call: NA
clone_size: many
cdr3_nt: TGTGCCAGCAGCCAGTATCCGACGGGGACCCCCTACGAGCAGTACTTC
cdr3_aa: CASSQYPTGTPYEQYF

j_call: TRBJ2-7
v_call: TRBV12-3/TRBV12-4
d_call: NA
clone_size: few
cdr3_nt: TGTGCCAGCAGTCCCAAGTCCCGCTCCTACGAGCAGTACTTC
cdr3_aa: CASSPKSRSYEQYF

j_call: TRBJ2-5
v_call: TRBV7-9
d_call: NA
clone_size: few
cdr3_nt: TGTGCCAGCGGACCGGGCCCGTCGGAGACCCAGTACTTC
cdr3_aa: CASGPGPSETQYF

j_call: TRBJ2-4
v_call: TRBV6-2/TRBV6-3
d_call: NA
clone_size: many
cdr3_nt: TGTGCCAGCACCCCGAAAGTTCAGTACTTC
cdr3_aa: CASTPKVQYF

j_call: TRBJ1-1
v_call: TRBV14
d_call: NA
clone_size: few
cdr3_nt: TGTGCCAGCAGCCGAGCCGCTATGTTTGGTGAAGCTTTCTTT
cdr3_aa: CASSRAAMFGEAFF

j_call: TRBJ2-7
v_call: TRBV10-3
d_call: TRBD2
clone_size: NA
cdr3_nt: TGTGCCACCAAGTTCGTAGCGGGGGAGGATACCTACGAGCAGTACTTC
cdr3_aa: CATKFVAGEDTYEQYF

j_call: TRBJ2-5
v_call: TRBV5-1
d_call: NA
clone_size: few
cdr3_nt: TGCGCCAGCAGCTTGGAGGGGGAAGAGACCCAGTACTTC
cdr3_aa: CASSLEGEETQYF

j_call: TRBJ2-1
v_call: TRBV7-8
d_call: TRBD1
clone_size: many
cdr3_nt: TGTGCCAGCAGCACAAGGACAGGGCAAAGTGAGCAGTTCTTC
cdr3_aa: CASSTRTGQSEQFF

j_call: TRBJ2-3
v_call: TRBV7-9
d_call: NA
clone_size: many
cdr3_nt: TGTGCCAGCAGCCGCGGCACAGATACGCAGTATTTT
cdr3_aa: CASSRGTDTQYF

j_call: TRBJ2-3
v_call: TRBV5-4
d_call: TRBD2
clone_size: many
cdr3_nt: TGTGCCAGCAGCCCGGGACTAGCGGCTAGCACAGATACGCAGTATTTT
cdr3_aa: CASSPGLAASTDTQYF

j_call: TRBJ2-2
v_call: TRBV12-3/TRBV12-4
d_call: TRBD2
clone_size: many
cdr3_nt: TGTGCCAGCAGTTCAGAACTAGCGGGCACCGGGGAGCTGTTTTTT
cdr3_aa: CASSSELAGTGELFF

j_call: TRBJ2-2
v_call: TRBV28
d_call: NA
clone_size: NA
cdr3_nt: TGTGCCAGCAGTTTAACGTGGGCCGGGGAGCTGTTTTTT
cdr3_aa: CASSLTWAGELFF

j_call: TRBJ2-7
v_call: TRBV28
d_call: NA
clone_size: few
cdr3_nt: TGTGCCAGCAGTTCTGGTTCCTCAGTCTACGAGCAGTACTTC
cdr3_aa: CASSSGSSVYEQYF

j_call: TRBJ2-1
v_call: TRBV11-3
d_call: NA
clone_size: NA
cdr3_nt: TGTGCCAGCAGCTTGATGTACCTACCGCAGTTCTTC
cdr3_aa: CASSLMYLPQFF

j_call: TRBJ2-3
v_call: TRBV21-1
d_call: NA
clone_size: many
cdr3_nt: TGTGCCAGCAGCAACCGGGAACAGCACCATCCCGGGCAAACAGATACGCAGTATTTT
cdr3_aa: CASSNREQHHPGQTDTQYF

j_call: TRBJ1-1
v_call: TRBV28
d_call: NA
clone_size: many
cdr3_nt: TGTGCCAGCAGTTCATCTCGATACAGGGATGGGAGTGAAGCTTTCTTT
cdr3_aa: CASSSSRYRDGSEAFF

j_call: TRBJ1-5
v_call: TRBV28
d_call: NA
clone_size: NA
cdr3_nt: TGTGCCAGCAAATGGAAGGCTTTCAATCAGCCCCAGCATTTT
cdr3_aa: CASKWKAFNQPQHF

j_call: TRBJ2-1
v_call: TRBV28
d_call: NA
clone_size: many
cdr3_nt: TGTGCCAGCAGTATCGTCCAGGGAATTATCAATGAGCAGTTCTTC
cdr3_aa: CASSIVQGIINEQFF

j_call: TRBJ1-1
v_call: TRBV7-6
d_call: NA
clone_size: many
cdr3_nt: TGTGCCAGCAGCGAGCAACAGGGAATGAACACTGAAGCTTTCTTT
cdr3_aa: CASSEQQGMNTEAFF

j_call: TRBJ1-1
v_call: TRBV20-1
d_call: NA
clone_size: many
cdr3_nt: TGCAGTGCTAGACGGCGGGCAGGGCAGGGGACTGAAGCTTTCTTT
cdr3_aa: CSARRRAGQGTEAFF

j_call: TRBJ2-2
v_call: TRBV7-9
d_call: NA
clone_size: NA
cdr3_nt: TGTGCCAGCAGCCCCCGACCCACGAACACCGGGGAGCTGTTTTTT
cdr3_aa: CASSPRPTNTGELFF

j_call: TRBJ1-5
v_call: TRBV11-2
d_call: NA
clone_size: many
cdr3_nt: TGTGCCAGCAGCTTAACCGGGGGCGCGGCTCAGCCCCAGCATTTT
cdr3_aa: CASSLTGGAAQPQHF

j_call: TRBJ2-7
v_call: TRBV12-3/TRBV12-4
d_call: NA
clone_size: many
cdr3_nt: TGTGCCAGCAGTTTCGGGGGACAGCTATACGAGCAGTACTTC
cdr3_aa: CASSFGGQLYEQYF

j_call: TRBJ2-7
v_call: TRBV6-5
d_call: NA
clone_size: few
cdr3_nt: TGTGCCAGCAGTTACTCGATAGGGGTCCACGAGCAGTACTTC
cdr3_aa: CASSYSIGVHEQYF

j_call: TRBJ2-6
v_call: TRBV6-2/TRBV6-3
d_call: TRBD2
clone_size: many
cdr3_nt: TGTGCCAGCAGCCGGGCTCTAGCGGGAGGGACAGGGGCCAACGTCCTGACTTTC
cdr3_aa: CASSRALAGGTGANVLTF

j_call: TRBJ2-3
v_call: TRBV18
d_call: TRBD1
clone_size: few
cdr3_nt: TGTGCCAGCTCATGGGGGACAGGGGCCATCACAGATACGCAGTATTTT
cdr3_aa: CASSWGTGAITDTQYF

j_call: TRBJ2-7
v_call: TRBV7-9
d_call: NA
clone_size: many
cdr3_nt: TGTGCCAGCAGCTTACGGGCAGCCTACGAGCAGTACTTC
cdr3_aa: CASSLRAAYEQYF

j_call: TRBJ1-5
v_call: TRBV7-2
d_call: NA
clone_size: many
cdr3_nt: TGTGCCAGCAGCTTAGCCCTTGGTCAGCCCCAGCATTTT
cdr3_aa: CASSLALGQPQHF

j_call: TRBJ2-3
v_call: TRBV28
d_call: TRBD1
clone_size: many
cdr3_nt: TGTGCCAGCAGCCCAGCAGGGGGAGTGGAAGATACGCAGTATTTT
cdr3_aa: CASSPAGGVEDTQYF

j_call: TRBJ2-7
v_call: TRBV7-8
d_call: TRBD1
clone_size: many
cdr3_nt: TGTGCCAGCAGCGGTCTAGGGGTTCAGGACAGGAGCTCCTACGAGCAGTACTTC
cdr3_aa: CASSGLGVQDRSSYEQYF

j_call: TRBJ2-2
v_call: TRBV6-5
d_call: TRBD2
clone_size: once
cdr3_nt: TGTGCCAGCAGGCCGGGACTAGCGGGTTCCGGGGAGCTGTTTTTT
cdr3_aa: CASRPGLAGSGELFF

j_call: TRBJ1-5
v_call: TRBV2
d_call: NA
clone_size: many
cdr3_nt: TGTGCCAGCACGGTAATGGGGATTGGACAGCCCCAGCATTTT
cdr3_aa: CASTVMGIGQPQHF

j_call: TRBJ1-4
v_call: TRBV15
d_call: NA
clone_size: many
cdr3_nt: TGTGCCACCAGCCTCCGTCCTCTTGCAACTAATGAAAAACTGTTTTTT
cdr3_aa: CATSLRPLATNEKLFF

j_call: TRBJ2-5
v_call: TRBV5-5
d_call: NA
clone_size: NA
cdr3_nt: TGTGCCAGCAGCTCAGCCGGCGGGTACGAGACCCAGTACTTC
cdr3_aa: CASSSAGGYETQYF

j_call: TRBJ2-6
v_call: TRBV19
d_call: NA
clone_size: few
cdr3_nt: TGTGCCAGTAGTATAGGGTTGACTACTGGGGCCAACGTCCTGACTTTC
cdr3_aa: CASSIGLTTGANVLTF

j_call: TRBJ2-7
v_call: TRBV28
d_call: TRBD1
clone_size: many
cdr3_nt: TGTGCCAGCAGTGCGCCGGGACAGGGTTACGAGCAGTACTTC
cdr3_aa: CASSAPGQGYEQYF

j_call: TRBJ2-4
v_call: TRBV29-1
d_call: NA
clone_size: NA
cdr3_nt: TGCAGCGTTGAAGAGTGGGGGATCAGACAAAACATTCAGTACTTC
cdr3_aa: CSVEEWGIRQNIQYF

j_call: TRBJ2-3
v_call: TRBV6-1
d_call: NA
clone_size: NA
cdr3_nt: TGTGCCAGCAGTGAAGCGCGCAGGGATACGCAGTATTTT
cdr3_aa: CASSEARRDTQYF

j_call: TRBJ1-1
v_call: TRBV7-9
d_call: NA
clone_size: few
cdr3_nt: TGTGTCAGCAGCGCCGACAGGAACACTGAAGCTTTCTTT
cdr3_aa: CVSSADRNTEAFF

j_call: TRBJ2-2
v_call: TRBV29-1
d_call: NA
clone_size: many
cdr3_nt: TGCAGCGTGGACCAGGGGATCGGAGCCGGGGAGCTGTTTTTT
cdr3_aa: CSVDQGIGAGELFF

j_call: TRBJ2-1
v_call: TRBV6-1
d_call: NA
clone_size: many
cdr3_nt: NA
cdr3_aa: CASSEVFWTRPLYNEQFF

j_call: TRBJ2-1
v_call: TRBV6-2/TRBV6-3
d_call: NA
clone_size: NA
cdr3_nt: TGTGCCAGCAGTTTCAGGGACCTTGTGCACAATGAGCAGTTCTTC
cdr3_aa: CASSFRDLVHNEQFF

j_call: TRBJ2-7
v_call: TRBV27
d_call: TRBD2
clone_size: many
cdr3_nt: TGTGCCAGCAGTAAAGGGACTAGTTTGTCCTACGAGCAGTACTTC
cdr3_aa: CASSKGTSLSYEQYF

j_call: TRBJ2-3
v_call: TRBV20-1
d_call: TRBD2
clone_size: many
cdr3_nt: TGCAGTGCTGGCCCGGCAGCGGGAGCCACAGATACGCAGTATTTT
cdr3_aa: CSAGPAAGATDTQYF

j_call: TRBJ1-2
v_call: TRBV18
d_call: NA
clone_size: many
cdr3_nt: TGTGCCAGCTCACCACAACACAGTAACTATGGCTACACCTTC
cdr3_aa: CASSPQHSNYGYTF

j_call: TRBJ1-5
v_call: TRBV4-1
d_call: NA
clone_size: many
cdr3_nt: TGCGCCAGCAGCCAAGAAAAAGGTCAGCCCCAGCATTTT
cdr3_aa: CASSQEKGQPQHF

j_call: TRBJ2-7
v_call: TRBV6-1
d_call: NA
clone_size: NA
cdr3_nt: TGTGCCAGCACCCCCAAGGTCTTAGGTTACGAGCAGTACTTC
cdr3_aa: CASTPKVLGYEQYF

j_call: TRBJ2-3
v_call: TRBV7-9
d_call: NA
clone_size: NA
cdr3_nt: TGTGCCAGCACCCGAGGGGATACGCAGTATTTT
cdr3_aa: CASTRGDTQYF

j_call: TRBJ1-1
v_call: TRBV3-1
d_call: TRBD1
clone_size: NA
cdr3_nt: TGTGCCAGCAGCCCAGGGGGCGGGGCGGCTTTCTTT
cdr3_aa: CASSPGGGAAFF

j_call: TRBJ2-1
v_call: TRBV30
d_call: NA
clone_size: many
cdr3_nt: TGTGCCTGGAGTCGGAGCTCCTACAATGAGCAGTTCTTC
cdr3_aa: CAWSRSSYNEQFF